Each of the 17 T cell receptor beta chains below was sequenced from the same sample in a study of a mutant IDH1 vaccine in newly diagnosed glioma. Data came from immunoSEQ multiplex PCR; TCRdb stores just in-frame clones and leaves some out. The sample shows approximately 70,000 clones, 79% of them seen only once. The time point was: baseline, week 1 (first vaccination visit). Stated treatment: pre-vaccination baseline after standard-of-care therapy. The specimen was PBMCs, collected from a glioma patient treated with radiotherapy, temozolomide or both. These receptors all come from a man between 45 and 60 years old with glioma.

The CDR3 DNA follows: TGTGCCAGCACCCGAGGACCCCAATCGAGAGGGAACGAGCAGTACTTC. Amino acid sequence: CASTRGPQSRGNEQYF. The genes are TRBV11-1 and TRBJ2-7; possible D gene TRBD2, 5 bases. V shed 7 bases and J shed 5 bases, with 24 bases lying between them. Germline CDR1 and CDR2: SGHAT and FQDESV (reference sequence). The CDR3 spans 16 residues. Looking up the rest from reference TRBV11-1 and TRBJ2-7 gives the full variable domain: EAEVAQSPRYKITEKSQAVAFWCDPISGHATLYWYRQILGQGPELLVQFQDESVVDDSQLPKDRFSAERLKGVDSTLKIQPAELGDSAMYLCASTRGPQSRGNEQYFGPGTRLTVT.

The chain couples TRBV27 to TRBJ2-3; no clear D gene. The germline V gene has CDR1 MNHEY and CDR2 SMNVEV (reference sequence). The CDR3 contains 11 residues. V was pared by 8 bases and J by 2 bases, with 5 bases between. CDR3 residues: CASRYTDTQYF. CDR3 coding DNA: TGTGCCAGCCGCTACACAGATACGCAGTATTTT.

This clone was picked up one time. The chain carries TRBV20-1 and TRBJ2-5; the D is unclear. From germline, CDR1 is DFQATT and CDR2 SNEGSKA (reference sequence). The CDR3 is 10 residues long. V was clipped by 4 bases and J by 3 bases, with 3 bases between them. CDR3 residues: CSAIEETQYF. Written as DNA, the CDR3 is TGCAGTGCTATCGAAGAGACCCAGTACTTC.

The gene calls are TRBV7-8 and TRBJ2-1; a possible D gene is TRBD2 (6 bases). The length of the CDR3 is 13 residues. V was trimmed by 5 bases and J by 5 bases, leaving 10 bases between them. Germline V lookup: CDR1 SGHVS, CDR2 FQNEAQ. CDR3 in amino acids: CASSLRLDNEQFF. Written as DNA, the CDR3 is TGTGCCAGCAGCCTCCGACTAGACAATGAGCAGTTCTTC.

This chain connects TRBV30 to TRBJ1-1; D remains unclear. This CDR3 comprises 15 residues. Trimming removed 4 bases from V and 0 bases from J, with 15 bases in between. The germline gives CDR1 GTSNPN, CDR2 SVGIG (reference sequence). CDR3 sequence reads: CAWIGGLRMNTEAFF. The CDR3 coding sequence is TGTGCCTGGATCGGCGGACTTCGTATGAACACTGAAGCTTTCTTT.

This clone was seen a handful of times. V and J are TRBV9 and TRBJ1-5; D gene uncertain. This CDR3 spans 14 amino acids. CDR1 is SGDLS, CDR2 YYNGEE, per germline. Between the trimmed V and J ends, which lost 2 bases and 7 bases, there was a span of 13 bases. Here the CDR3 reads CASSVDGMTQPQHF. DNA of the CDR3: TGTGCCAGCAGCGTCGACGGAATGACCCAGCCCCAGCATTTT.

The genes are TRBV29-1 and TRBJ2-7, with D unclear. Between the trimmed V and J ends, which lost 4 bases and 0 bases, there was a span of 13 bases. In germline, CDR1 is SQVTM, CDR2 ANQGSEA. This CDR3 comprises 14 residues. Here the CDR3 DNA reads TGCAGCGTTGGCCTTGGCGTAAGCTCCTACGAGCAGTACTTC. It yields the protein CSVGLGVSSYEQYF.

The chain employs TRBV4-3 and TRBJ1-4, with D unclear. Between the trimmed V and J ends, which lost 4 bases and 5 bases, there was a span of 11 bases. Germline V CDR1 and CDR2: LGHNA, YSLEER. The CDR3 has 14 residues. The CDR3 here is CASSLGGWNEKLFF. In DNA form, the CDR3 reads TGCGCCAGCAGCCTGGGAGGGTGGAATGAAAAACTGTTTTTT.

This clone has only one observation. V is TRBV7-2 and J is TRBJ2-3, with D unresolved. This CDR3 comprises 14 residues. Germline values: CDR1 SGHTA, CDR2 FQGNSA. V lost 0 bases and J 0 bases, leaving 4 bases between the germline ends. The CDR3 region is CASSLASSTDTQYF. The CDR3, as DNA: TGTGCCAGCAGCTTAGCATCCAGCACAGATACGCAGTATTTT.

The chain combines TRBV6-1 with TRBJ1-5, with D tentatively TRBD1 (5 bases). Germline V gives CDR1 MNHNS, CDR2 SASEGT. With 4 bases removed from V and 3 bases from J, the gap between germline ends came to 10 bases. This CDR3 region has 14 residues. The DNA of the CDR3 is TGTGCCAGCAGTGGGGACGGAAACAATCAGCCCCAGCATTTT. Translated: CASSGDGNNQPQHF.

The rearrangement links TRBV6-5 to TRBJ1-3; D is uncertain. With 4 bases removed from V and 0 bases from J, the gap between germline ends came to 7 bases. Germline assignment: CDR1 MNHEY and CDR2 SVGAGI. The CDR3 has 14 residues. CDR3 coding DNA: TGTGCCAGCAGTTGGTCGATCTCTGGAAACACCATATATTTT. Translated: CASSWSISGNTIYF.

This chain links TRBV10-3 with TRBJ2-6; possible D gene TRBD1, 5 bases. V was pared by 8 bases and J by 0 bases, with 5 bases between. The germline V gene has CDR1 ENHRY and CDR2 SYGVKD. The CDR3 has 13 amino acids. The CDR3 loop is CAIQGSGANVLTF. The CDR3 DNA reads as TGTGCCATCCAGGGCTCTGGGGCCAACGTCCTGACTTTC.

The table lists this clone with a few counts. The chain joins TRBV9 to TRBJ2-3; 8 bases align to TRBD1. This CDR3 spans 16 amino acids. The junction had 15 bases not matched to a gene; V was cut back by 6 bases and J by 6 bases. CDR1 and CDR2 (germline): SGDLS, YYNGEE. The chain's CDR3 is CASNPRGQGAGDTQYF. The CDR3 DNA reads TGTGCCAGCAACCCAAGGGGGCAGGGGGCAGGGGATACGCAGTATTTT.

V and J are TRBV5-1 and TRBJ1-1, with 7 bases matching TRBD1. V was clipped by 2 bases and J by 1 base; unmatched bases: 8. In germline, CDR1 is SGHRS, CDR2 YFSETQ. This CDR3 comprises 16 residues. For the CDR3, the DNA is TGCGCCAGCAGCTTACTAACAGGGGACGCGAACACTGAAGCTTTCTTT. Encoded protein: CASSLLTGDANTEAFF.

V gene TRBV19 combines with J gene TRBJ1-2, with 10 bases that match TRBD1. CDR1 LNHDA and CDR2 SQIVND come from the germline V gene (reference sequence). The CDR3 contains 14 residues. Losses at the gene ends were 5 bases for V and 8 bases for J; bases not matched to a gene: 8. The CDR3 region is CASSLRQGASGYTF. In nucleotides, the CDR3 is TGTGCCAGTAGTCTTCGACAGGGGGCGAGCGGCTACACCTTC.

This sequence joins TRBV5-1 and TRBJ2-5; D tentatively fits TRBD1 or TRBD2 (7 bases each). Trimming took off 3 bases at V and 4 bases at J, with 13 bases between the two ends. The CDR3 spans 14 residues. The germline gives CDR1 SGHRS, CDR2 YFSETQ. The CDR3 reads CASSSQGGGETQYF. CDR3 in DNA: TGCGCCAGCAGCTCGCAGGGGGGGGGAGAGACCCAGTACTTC.

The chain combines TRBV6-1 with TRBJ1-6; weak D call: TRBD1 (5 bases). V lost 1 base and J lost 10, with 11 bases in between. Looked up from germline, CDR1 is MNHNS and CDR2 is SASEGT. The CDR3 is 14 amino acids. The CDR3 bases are TGTGCCAGCAGTGAAGAATGGGGGGAGTCACCCCTCCACTTT. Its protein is CASSEEWGESPLHF.